This entry lists 32 T cell receptor beta chains sequenced from one sample in a study of post-analysis software for immune sequencing data. Overall study findings and caveats: Five TRBV segments, including TRBV5-6, TRBV5-1 and TRBV20-1, were more frequent in patients than controls.

For these receptors, no antigen is known. The library was made from cDNA and included unique molecular identifiers. MiXCR was run by TCRdb on the PCR reads, yielding one entry per CDR3 protein. Among 550,000 to 700,000 distinct CDR3 sequences, around 44% were seen once, and the ten largest hold about 1.8%. Sample: blood. The receptor source for this set is a girl aged 5 to 17 with multiple sclerosis.

This rearrangement joins TRBV5-1 to TRBJ2-5; 8 bases are a match to TRBD2. V trimming: 0 bases; J trimming: 5 bases; junction bases outside the gene matches: 6. CDR1 and CDR2 (germline): SGHRS, YFSETQ. CDR3 length equals 15 residues. Here the CDR3 DNA reads TGCGCCAGCAGCTTGGTAGGGCGGGAGGAGGAGACCCAGTACTTC. It specifies CASSLVGREEETQYF.

The chain couples TRBV20-1 to TRBJ1-4; TRBD1 matches at 7 bases. CDR1 DFQATT and CDR2 SNEGSKA come from the germline V gene (reference sequence). V trimming: 8 bases; J trimming: 1 base; junction bases outside the gene matches: 7. The CDR3 totals 14 residues. The CDR3 DNA follows: TGCAGTCCCTATAACAGGGGAACTAATGAAAAACTGTTTTTT. Translating gives CSPYNRGTNEKLFF.

This clonotype was observed a single time. The chain has TRBV4-1 and TRBJ2-7; D unclear. V shed 4 bases and J shed 6 bases, with 13 bases lying between them. Germline lookup yields CDR1 MGHRA and CDR2 YSYEKL. The CDR3 is 13 residues long. CDR3 bases: TGCGCCAGCAGCCGGCAGGCCTCCGTCGAGCAGTACTTC. Residues: CASSRQASVEQYF.

The chain couples TRBV5-1 to TRBJ2-2; the D is unclear. This CDR3 comprises 12 residues. V was cut by 1 base and J by 8 bases, with 6 bases left in between. Germline CDR1 SGHRS, CDR2 YFSETQ. In DNA form, the CDR3 reads TGCGCCAGCAGCTTGAACGGTGGGGAGCTGTTTTTT. Translated, it gives CASSLNGGELFF.

This clonotype has just a few counts. The chain joins TRBV12-3 or TRBV12-4 to TRBJ2-5; TRBD2 might be the D (6 bases). Trimming cost V 2 bases and J 1 base, with 14 bases left between them. The CDR3 is 16 residues long. CDR3 DNA sequence: TGTGCCAGCAGTTTAATGGGCGCGGGGCCCCAAGAGACCCAGTACTTC. Protein product: CASSLMGAGPQETQYF.

This clonotype was observed a few times. This chain connects TRBV5-1 to TRBJ2-1, with 10 bases identical to TRBD1. From germline, CDR1 is SGHRS and CDR2 YFSETQ. CDR3 length: 15 amino acids. The junction had 7 bases not matched to a gene; V was cut back by 4 bases and J by 6 bases. Written as DNA, the CDR3 is TGCGCCAGCAGCCGCGGGACAGGGGATAGCAATGAGCAGTTCTTC. Amino acid sequence: CASSRGTGDSNEQFF.

This chain uses TRBV10-3 with TRBJ1-2, with a tentative D call TRBD1 (5 bases). This CDR3 is 15 amino acids long. Between the trimmed V and J ends, which lost 1 base and 8 bases, there was a span of 17 bases. CDR1 is ENHRY, CDR2 SYGVKD, per germline. The CDR3: CAISEFGHLVEGYTF. The CDR3 DNA reads TGTGCCATCAGTGAGTTTGGACACCTGGTGGAGGGCTACACCTTC.

The V call is TRBV12-3 or TRBV12-4, the J call TRBJ2-1, with D tentatively TRBD1 or TRBD2 (5 bases each). V was cut by 4 bases and J by 5 bases, with 12 bases left in between. The CDR3 is made up of 14 amino acids. CDR3 residues: CASSSRENDNEQFF. In DNA, the CDR3 is TGTGCCAGCAGTTCCAGGGAGAACGACAATGAGCAGTTCTTC.

The J gene is TRBJ1-2, the V gene TRBV12-3 or TRBV12-4, with 7 positions matching TRBD1. The V segment lost 3 bases and the J segment 3 bases; nucleotides outside the gene matches: 10. The CDR3 is 16 residues long. For the CDR3, the DNA is TGTGCCAGCAGTTTTAGAGACTCAGGGGGAGACTATGGCTACACCTTC. The encoded protein is CASSFRDSGGDYGYTF.

This clonotype turned up a few times. J is TRBJ2-1 and V is TRBV7-3, with TRBD1 as a possible D gene (6 bases). Germline V gene data show CDR1 as SGHTA and CDR2 as FQGTGA. The CDR3 is made up of 15 amino acids. The V and J ends lost 5 bases and 3 bases respectively, with 14 bases between them. The DNA of the CDR3 is TGTGCCAGCAGCCCACACCGGGACAACTACAATGAGCAGTTCTTC. Residues: CASSPHRDNYNEQFF.

The rearrangement uses TRBV4-1 and TRBJ2-3; the D gene is possibly TRBD1 (6 bases). The CDR3 has 16 amino acids. V lost 1 base, J lost 14 bases, and 25 bases lay in between. Germline V gives CDR1 MGHRA, CDR2 YSYEKL. CDR3 in amino acids: CASSQGGHRANEKPYF. The CDR3 DNA reads as TGCGCCAGCAGCCAAGGTGGGCACAGGGCTAATGAAAAACCGTATTTT.

The chain recombines TRBV7-2 with TRBJ1-1; D remains unclear. The CDR3 is made up of 12 amino acids. CDR1 is SGHTA and CDR2 is FQGNSA in the germline V gene. The germline V and J ends were trimmed by 3 bases and 6 bases, with 8 bases remaining between them. The CDR3 nucleotides are TGTGCCAGCAGCTTGGTAAGGGCTGAAGCTTTCTTT. It yields the protein CASSLVRAEAFF. The full variable domain, rest sourced from reference TRBV7-2 and TRBJ1-1, is GAGVSQSPSNKVTEKGKDVELRCDPISGHTALYWYRQSLGQGLEFLIYFQGNSAPDKSGLPSDRFSAERTGGSVSTLTIQRTQQEDSAVYLCASSLVRAEAFFGQGTRLTVV.

About this clonotype: A read error is likely, as this CDR3 ends without the conserved phenylalanine or tryptophan. CDR3 nucleotide sequence: TGTGCCAGCAGTTACCCGGGACAGAAAACAGATACGCAGTATTCT. It is translated as CASSYPGQKTDTQYS. This chain uses TRBV12-3 or TRBV12-4 with TRBJ2-3; TRBD1 aligns across 7 bases. Unmatched junction bases numbered 7, after V lost 4 bases and J lost 3 bases. This CDR3 has 15 residues.

On this clonotype: At one end, the junction sequence differs from germline, possibly due to a read error. The chain carries TRBV6-4 and TRBJ1-1; D not certain. CDR3 size: 13 residues. Germline values: CDR1 MRHNA, CDR2 SNTAGT. The chain's CDR3 is CVSKVQMNTEAFF. The CDR3 DNA reads as TGTGTCAGCAAGGTACAGATGAACACTGAAGCTTTCTTT.

This clonotype was counted ten times or more. The chain employs TRBV11-2 and TRBJ2-5; no reliable D call. V lost 1 base to trimming and J lost 5 bases, with 5 bases between them. Germline CDR1 is SGHAT and CDR2 is FQNNGV. The length of the CDR3 is 12 residues. The CDR3 nucleotides are TGTGCCAGCAGCTTAGTGACGGAGACCCAGTACTTC. This encodes CASSLVTETQYF.

This chain connects TRBV30 to TRBJ2-3; TRBD2 aligns across 7 bases. This CDR3 spans 14 amino acids. Trimming cost V 8 bases and J 6 bases; bases outside gene matches: 14. Germline values: CDR1 GTSNPN, CDR2 SVGIG (reference sequence). The CDR3 sequence: CARSMAGVSDTQYF. The CDR3 DNA reads TGTGCCCGAAGCATGGCGGGGGTGTCCGATACGCAGTATTTT. Drawing the rest from reference TRBV30 and TRBJ2-3, the complete variable domain is SQTIHQWPATLVQPVGSPLSLECTVEGTSNPNLYWYRQAAGRGLQLLFYSVGIGQISSEVPQNLSASRPQDRQFILSSKKLLLSDSGFYLCARSMAGVSDTQYFGPGTRLTVL.

This clonotype has more than one count but fewer than ten. V gene TRBV7-3 combines with J gene TRBJ2-1; D remains unclear. With 1 base removed from V and 0 bases from J, the gap between germline ends came to 10 bases. CDR1 and CDR2 (germline): SGHTA, FQGTGA. CDR3 length: 16 residues. The CDR3 region is CASSLIGASSYNEQFF. The CDR3, as DNA: TGTGCCAGCAGCTTAATCGGTGCCAGCTCCTACAATGAGCAGTTCTTC. The full variable domain, completed using reference TRBV7-3 and TRBJ2-1, is GAGVSQTPSNKVTEKGKYVELRCDPISGHTALYWYRQSLGQGPEFLIYFQGTGAADDSGLPNDRFFAVRPEGSVSTLKIQRTERGDSAVYLCASSLIGASSYNEQFFGPGTRLTVL.

The chain joins TRBV5-1 to TRBJ2-1; the D gene is possibly TRBD2 (6 bases). This CDR3 contains 15 residues. V was trimmed by 7 bases and J by 0 bases, leaving 14 bases between them. In germline, CDR1 is SGHRS, CDR2 YFSETQ. The CDR3 nucleotides are TGCGCCAGCGGGGGACTGGAAAGCTCCTACAATGAGCAGTTCTTC. Translating gives CASGGLESSYNEQFF.

This clonotype was counted a few times. The chain combines TRBV6-5 with TRBJ2-5, with 8 positions matching TRBD1. Germline V gene lookup returns CDR1 MNHEY and CDR2 SVGAGI. Trimming cost V 4 bases and J 4 bases; bases outside gene matches: 5. This CDR3 spans 14 amino acids. CDR3 nucleotides: TGTGCCAGCAGTTGGGCAGGGGGCCCAGAGACCCAGTACTTC. This encodes CASSWAGGPETQYF.

This chain links TRBV20-1 with TRBJ2-3, with 9 nucleotides matching TRBD2. V trimming: 1 base; J trimming: 1 base; junction bases outside the gene matches: 3. Germline CDR1 and CDR2: DFQATT and SNEGSKA (reference sequence). There are 15 residues in the CDR3. The CDR3 spells CSARVLAGRTDTQYF. CDR3 DNA sequence: TGCAGTGCTAGAGTTCTAGCGGGACGCACAGATACGCAGTATTTT.

This clonotype was detected only a few times. The rearrangement links TRBV29-1 to TRBJ2-3, with D possibly being TRBD2 (6 bases). The CDR3 totals 16 residues. The V gene lost 3 bases and the J gene lost 6 bases, with 22 bases spanning the gap. CDR1 and CDR2 (germline): SQVTM, ANQGSEA. CDR3 DNA sequence: TGCAGCGTTGATCTGGGTAGATACGGGGGTATCGATACGCAGTATTTT. This translates into CSVDLGRYGGIDTQYF.

This clonotype was counted a few times. The chain combines TRBV12-3 or TRBV12-4 with TRBJ2-4; D is unclear. The J call is doubtful: the DNA matches TRBJ2-7 better. This CDR3 is 13 amino acids long. The CDR3 DNA is TGTGCCAGCAGTTTAGCCACCAGGTCCGAGCAGTACTTC. Translating it yields CASSLATRSEQYF.

This clonotype was detected only a few times. The V call is TRBV4-1, the J call TRBJ2-4; 8 positions agree with TRBD1. Germline V CDR1 and CDR2: MGHRA, YSYEKL. This CDR3 comprises 16 residues. J lost 6 bases, V lost 1 base, and 8 bases had no gene match. The CDR3 is CASSQGPGGAGNIQYF. In DNA form, the CDR3 reads TGCGCCAGCAGCCAAGGGCCAGGGGGCGCGGGAAACATTCAGTACTTC.

This CDR3 reads CATREGPGRTQYF. The DNA of the CDR3 is TGCGCCACCAGGGAAGGACCGGGGAGGACCCAGTACTTC. The rearrangement joins TRBV4-1 to TRBJ2-5; possibly TRBD1 or TRBD2 for D (5 bases each). The V end lost 10 bases, the J end lost 7 bases, and 19 bases lay between the germline ends. Looked up from germline, CDR1 is MGHRA and CDR2 is YSYEKL. This CDR3 has 13 amino acids.

The chain carries TRBV6-4 and TRBJ2-3; D uncertain. The length of the CDR3 is 16 residues. The V gene lost 0 bases and the J gene lost 0 bases, with 10 bases spanning the gap. The V gene's germline CDR1 is MRHNA and CDR2 SNTAGT. CDR3 amino acids: CASSDSGKDSTDTQYF. The CDR3 region has the DNA TGTGCCAGCAGTGACTCGGGGAAAGATAGCACAGATACGCAGTATTTT.

V gene TRBV9 combines with J gene TRBJ1-2; 10 nucleotides match TRBD1. Germline CDR1 is SGDLS and CDR2 is YYNGEE. The CDR3 is 15 amino acids. V gave up 3 bases and J gave up 6 bases; unmatched junction bases: 8. The CDR3 bases are TGTGCCAGCAGCGCGGGACAGGGGCGTCTAAATGGCTACACCTTC. It encodes CASSAGQGRLNGYTF.

The chain recombines TRBV11-2 with TRBJ2-3, with D tentatively TRBD1 (6 bases). The length of the CDR3 is 13 residues. Per the germline V gene, CDR1 is SGHAT and CDR2 is FQNNGV. The germline V and J ends were trimmed by 3 bases and 5 bases, with 9 bases remaining between them. The CDR3 here is CASSFRGRDTQYF. CDR3 coding DNA: TGTGCCAGCAGCTTCAGGGGCCGAGATACGCAGTATTTT.

With regard to this clonotype: A read error may be the cause here, since a much bigger clone is one base away. The chain carries TRBV4-2 and TRBJ2-5; D is possibly TRBD1 (5 bases). CDR3 size: 14 residues. CDR1 LGHNA and CDR2 YNFKEQ come from the germline V gene. CDR3 sequence reads: CAGSQGQGQETQYF. CDR3 in DNA: TGTGCCGGCAGCCAAGGACAAGGACAAGAGACCCAGTACTTC.

This clonotype came up once. As DNA, the CDR3 is TGTGCCAGCAGCTTAGTCCGGGATTACACGGCCCATGAGCAGTTCTTC. Translation: CASSLVRDYTAHEQFF. J is TRBJ2-1 and V is TRBV7-2; D is possibly TRBD2 (5 bases). The V gene's germline CDR1 is SGHTA and CDR2 FQGNSA. CDR3 size: 16 residues. Trimming cost V 1 base and J 8 bases, with 18 bases left between them.

This sequence joins TRBV7-2 and TRBJ2-5; 9 nucleotides agree with TRBD2. The junction had 7 bases not matched to a gene; V was cut back by 5 bases and J by 3 bases. Germline CDR1 SGHTA, CDR2 FQGNSA. This CDR3 has 15 amino acids. CDR3 loop: CASSRGGAREETQYF. The CDR3 DNA reads as TGTGCCAGCAGCCGCGGGGGGGCCAGAGAAGAGACCCAGTACTTC.

This chain links TRBV3-1 with TRBJ1-6; the D is unclear. The CDR3 consists of 12 residues. The V and J ends lost 5 bases and 10 bases respectively, with 9 bases between them. CDR1 is LGHDT, CDR2 YNNKEL, per germline (reference sequence). The CDR3 region is CASSTRESPLHF. The CDR3 DNA reads TGTGCCAGCAGCACACGGGAATCACCCCTCCACTTT.

DNA of the CDR3: TGTGCCAGCAGTTACGATCCAGGTTGGGAGCAGTTCTTC. The encoded protein is CASSYDPGWEQFF. The chain recombines TRBV6-5 with TRBJ2-1; D not certain. The germline V gene encodes CDR1 MNHEY and CDR2 SVGAGI. This CDR3 comprises 13 residues. V lost 2 bases to trimming and J lost 10 bases, with 12 bases between them.